Reported below is one T cell receptor (beta chain). CDR1 is SEHNR and CDR2 is FQNEAQ in the germline V gene (reference sequence). This CDR3 spans 16 amino acids. The ends were cut back, 4 bases at V and 0 bases at J, with 12 bases in the middle. As it was prepared, the TCRbeta library received unique molecular identifiers. One entry per CDR3 protein results from TCRdb running MiXCR on the PCR reads. This table has roughly 500,000 distinct CDR3 sequences, approximately 16% appearing once. The sample is drawn from a study of T-cell reconstitution after alpha-beta-depleted transplantation in children. This clonotype was obtained from a human donor who donated a stem cell graft to a child with acute lymphoblastic leukemia. The V gene is TRBV7-9, the J gene TRBJ2-2; D is ambiguous. This sample comprised PBMCs from the stem cell graft donor, obtained from the stem cell graft. CDR3 sequence: CASSSTEAPNTGELFF. The CDR3 DNA follows: TGTGCCAGCAGCTCGACCGAAGCACCGAACACCGGGGAGCTGTTTTTT.